This T cell receptor beta chain was observed in a study of metastatic and nonmetastatic thyroid tumors. Across the whole study: Comparison of repertoires was carried out across blood and tumor or nodule tissue from malignant and benign thyroid patients.

The CDR3 runs to 14 residues. In germline, CDR1 is MNHNS, CDR2 SASEGT. V trimming: 7 bases; J trimming: 4 bases; junction bases outside the gene matches: 6. Broader study findings: Compared with benign nodules, malignant thyroid tumors were reported to have significantly higher TCR beta diversity in both blood and tumor.

In the original analysis: The authors used CDR3 differences across clinicopathological groups to build a distant-metastasis classifier for papillary thyroid cancer. TCRdb re-called the PCR reads with MiXCR. The V and J calls shown here were made by TCRdb, not taken from the authors' results. The sample contains some 35,000 clones, approximately 32% of which appear only once. Among the patients, none had received any treatment before thyroid surgery. This clone was seen only a few times. Its antigen remains unknown. The receptor comes from a female donor with papillary thyroid cancer or a benign thyroid nodule (not recorded which). Some clones in this sample may be carry-over from other donors' samples. Sequenced input: blood. The chain combines TRBV6-1 with TRBJ2-3, with 9 bases aligning to TRBD1. CDR3 nucleotide sequence: TGTGCCAGCATCCGGGACAGGGTCTCAGATACGCAGTATTTT. It yields the protein CASIRDRVSDTQYF.